One T cell receptor (beta chain) is described in this entry. The data were taken from a study of shared clonotypes between healthy human individuals. CD8 cells regarded as naive lacked CD45RO, were positively chosen for CCR7, and omitted terminally differentiated effector memory CD45RA+ cells. TCRdb's copy holds only in-frame clones and misses some; the assay was immunoSEQ multiplex PCR. In the table there are about 600,000 clones, 95% to 98% of which are singletons. Sequencing was carried out using naive CD8+ T cells sorted from blood. The origin of this receptor is a man under 40 in good health.

The CDR3 bases are TGTGCCAGCAGCTTGGCCGGGGGACAGAACTATGGCTACACCTTC. Encoded protein: CASSLAGGQNYGYTF. This rearrangement joins TRBV5-4 to TRBJ1-2; TRBD1 matches 7 bases. J was trimmed by 2 bases and V by 0 bases; bases with no gene match: 4. The CDR3 contains 15 residues. Germline CDR1 is SGHNT and CDR2 is YYREEE (reference sequence).